This T cell receptor (beta chain) emerged from a study of T cells in Graves' hyperthyroidism and ophthalmopathy. Findings of the study overall: Appearing also in blood were most of the thyroid clonotypes expanded above 0.001.

TCR beta CDR3 sequences were amplified from RNA transcripts. TCR CDR3 regions were first amplified by RT-PCR with HTBI primers. TCRdb re-derived calls from the multiplex PCR reads in MiXCR, one entry per CDR3 protein. The sample consists of hundreds of thousands of distinct CDR3 sequences, just over 35% of them appearing once. CDR1 and CDR2 (germline): SGHTA, FQGNSA. The V end lost 6 bases, the J end lost 5 bases, and 17 bases lay between the germline ends. This CDR3 comprises 14 residues. About this clonotype itself: The antigen is unknown.

Patients aged 18 to 65 had newly diagnosed hyperthyroidism of under 2 months' duration. Diagnoses rested on clinical symptoms, serum thyroxine and TRAb, thyroid ultrasound and orbital computed tomography. This chain uses TRBV7-2 with TRBJ2-7; no clear D gene. Sequenced material: blood. The sequence was obtained from a woman between 40 and 55 years old with Graves' hyperthyroidism. The CDR3 sequence: CASRPTILRDEQYF. CDR3 bases: TGTGCCAGCAGACCTACCATCTTAAGAGACGAGCAGTACTTC.